The 16 T cell receptor beta chains listed next were all sequenced from one sample in a study of blood T cell repertoires in COVID-19. Produced via immunoSEQ multiplex PCR; TCRdb's table is partial and in-frame only. The table lists 250,000 to 300,000 clones, 84% of them singletons. Source material: PBMCs or T cells enriched from blood (not recorded which). The receptors come from a man younger than 40 with acute COVID-19.

A note on this clone: At one of its ends the junction is not consistent with the germline gene, which may arise from a read error. This CDR3 is also generated by other DNA sequences in the sample. This rearrangement joins TRBV5-1 to TRBJ1-4, with 7 bases that match TRBD1. Germline CDR1 is SGHRS and CDR2 is YFSETQ. The CDR3 runs 14 residues. The CDR3 nucleotides are TGTGCCAGCAGCTTGGGACAGAATAATGAAAAACTGTTTTTT. This codes for CASSLGQNNEKLFF.

The chain joins TRBV5-4 to TRBJ2-2; 10 bases align to TRBD1. In germline, CDR1 is SGHNT, CDR2 YYREEE (reference sequence). This CDR3 region has 18 residues. J was trimmed by 0 bases and V by 4 bases; bases with no gene match: 9. CDR3: CASSPRDRGPANTGELFF. In DNA form, the CDR3 reads TGTGCCAGCAGCCCTCGGGACAGGGGCCCTGCGAACACCGGGGAGCTGTTTTTT.

The gene calls are TRBV11-3 and TRBJ2-3; tentatively, D is TRBD2 (5 bases). This CDR3 region has 14 residues. Germline CDR1 is SGHNT and CDR2 is YENEEA. Trimming cost V 6 bases and J 3 bases, with 13 bases left between them. This chain's CDR3 is CASSSSHSTDTQYF. In DNA, the CDR3 is TGTGCCAGCAGTTCTAGCCATTCTACAGATACGCAGTATTTT. Variable domain in full (rest from reference TRBV11-3 and TRBJ2-3): EAGVVQSPRYKIIEKKQPVAFWCNPISGHNTLYWYLQNLGQGPELLIRYENEEAVDDSQLPKDRFSAERLKGVDSTLKIQPAELGDSAVYLCASSSSHSTDTQYFGPGTRLTVL.

This chain links TRBV7-2 with TRBJ2-2; TRBD2 might be the D (5 bases). Trimming shortened V by 5 bases and J by 5 bases, and 12 bases separated the two germline ends. Germline V gene data show CDR1 as SGHTA and CDR2 as FQGNSA. This CDR3 contains 14 residues. CDR3 sequence (DNA): TGTGCCAGCAGCCGGAATGGGAGAACCGGGGAGCTGTTTTTT. It yields the protein CASSRNGRTGELFF.

The rearrangement joins TRBV5-4 to TRBJ1-1; 9 bases align to TRBD1. CDR1 is SGHNT and CDR2 is YYREEE in the germline V gene (reference sequence). V was clipped by 6 bases and J by 1 base; unmatched bases: 4. The CDR3 covers 14 residues. Here the CDR3 reads CASTTGGRNTEAFF. The CDR3 DNA is TGTGCCAGCACTACAGGGGGCCGGAACACTGAAGCTTTCTTT.

The CDR3 sequence: CSVEDRRQGTDTQYF. For the CDR3, the DNA is TGCAGCGTTGAAGATCGTCGACAGGGGACAGATACGCAGTATTTT. The rearrangement uses TRBV29-1 and TRBJ2-3, with TRBD1 matching 8 bases. This CDR3 is built from 15 residues. The junction had 5 bases not matched to a gene; V was cut back by 0 bases and J by 3 bases. Germline V gene sequence: CDR1 SQVTM, CDR2 ANQGSEA.

This clone was counted a single time. The chain combines TRBV24-1 with TRBJ2-2, with D tentatively TRBD2 (6 bases). Germline V lookup: CDR1 KGHDR, CDR2 SFDVKD. The CDR3 is made up of 16 amino acids. V shed 3 bases and J shed 7 bases, with 17 bases lying between them. This chain's CDR3 is CATSDLPQGGIGELFF. The CDR3 bases are TGTGCCACCAGTGATCTCCCTCAGGGAGGCATCGGGGAGCTGTTTTTT.

The chain couples TRBV11-3 to TRBJ2-1; 8 nucleotides line up with TRBD1. The V gene's germline CDR1 is SGHNT and CDR2 YENEEA. There are 19 residues in the CDR3. The V and J ends lost 5 bases and 8 bases, in that order; junction bases with no gene match: 23. Here the CDR3 reads CASSARRGRLHGISDEQFF. The CDR3 coding sequence is TGTGCCAGCAGCGCCCGCAGGGGGCGTTTACATGGGATCTCCGATGAGCAGTTCTTC.

On this clone itself: The same CDR3 can be traced to other DNA sequences in this sample. The genes are TRBV24-1 and TRBJ2-5; 7 bases align to TRBD1. The CDR3 is 15 residues long. Germline-derived CDR1 and CDR2 are KGHDR and SFDVKD. V gave up 5 bases and J gave up 0 bases; unmatched junction bases: 5. CDR3 amino acids: CATSGKQGNQETQYF. CDR3 nucleotides: TGTGCCACCAGTGGCAAACAGGGGAACCAAGAGACCCAGTACTTC.

V and J are TRBV5-4 and TRBJ2-1; a possible D gene is TRBD2 (7 bases). V was trimmed by 4 bases and J by 4 bases, leaving 12 bases between them. This CDR3 contains 14 residues. CDR1 and CDR2 (germline): SGHNT, YYREEE (reference sequence). CDR3 bases: TGTGCCAGCAGCGGGGGGGCAAAGTACAATGAGCAGTTCTTC. It yields the protein CASSGGAKYNEQFF.

The chain recombines TRBV7-2 with TRBJ2-3; TRBD2 matches at 8 bases. The germline gives CDR1 SGHTA, CDR2 FQGNSA. Trimming cost V 2 bases and J 0 bases; bases outside gene matches: 1. This CDR3 contains 15 residues. The CDR3 nucleotides read TGTGCCAGCAGCTTATTAGCGGGAAGCACAGATACGCAGTATTTT. It specifies CASSLLAGSTDTQYF.

As concerns this clone: Other DNA sequences within the sample encode an identical CDR3. The chain couples TRBV18 to TRBJ1-1; 7 bases fit TRBD1. The CDR3 consists of 14 residues. The ends lost 3 bases at V and 1 base at J; junction bases unmatched: 2. Germline-derived CDR1 and CDR2 are KGHSH and LQKENI. The DNA of the CDR3 is TGTGCCAGCTCACCGGGACAGAGGAACACTGAAGCTTTCTTT. Translation gives CASSPGQRNTEAFF.

The J gene is TRBJ1-5, the V gene TRBV9; 9 bases fit TRBD1. The CDR3 totals 14 residues. Germline values: CDR1 SGDLS, CDR2 YYNGEE. Trimming cost V 2 bases and J 7 bases; bases outside gene matches: 4. The CDR3 protein is CASSVGTGNQPQHF. CDR3 sequence (DNA): TGTGCCAGCAGCGTCGGGACAGGGAACCAGCCCCAGCATTTT.

The sample holds a few counts of this clone. J is TRBJ1-2 and V is TRBV18, with 8 bases identical to TRBD1. From germline, CDR1 is KGHSH and CDR2 LQKENI. V trimming: 1 base; J trimming: 7 bases; junction bases outside the gene matches: 8. CDR3 length: 15 residues. Here the CDR3 reads CASSPLQGARTGYTF. The CDR3 coding sequence is TGTGCCAGCTCACCACTTCAGGGGGCGCGGACTGGCTACACCTTC. Full variable domain (rest looked up from reference TRBV18 and TRBJ1-2): NAGVMQNPRHLVRRRGQEARLRCSPMKGHSHVYWYRQLPEEGLKFMVYLQKENIIDESGMPKERFSAEFPKEGPSILRIQQVVRGDSAAYFCASSPLQGARTGYTFGSGTRLTVV.

The chain links TRBV5-6 to TRBJ2-1; 9 nucleotides align to TRBD1. This CDR3 has 15 amino acids. Trimming removed 4 bases from V and 4 bases from J; junction bases left unmatched: 6. Germline loops: CDR1 SGHDT, CDR2 YYEEEE. The CDR3 DNA follows: TGTGCCAGCAGCACCTCGGGACAGGGTTACAATGAGCAGTTCTTC. It yields the protein CASSTSGQGYNEQFF.

Here the CDR3 DNA reads TGTGCCAGCAGCTCCAGGGTTGAGGACATTCAGTACTTC. Translated, it gives CASSSRVEDIQYF. The rearrangement joins TRBV12-1 to TRBJ2-4; the table gives TRBD1 as D, unverified against the DNA. TRBV12-1 is an annotated pseudogene. The CDR3 consists of 13 residues.